Listed below are T cell receptor beta chains from one sample, sequenced in a study of blood T cell repertoires in COVID-19. Repertoires were generated with immunoSEQ multiplex PCR, while TCRdb's copy carries only in-frame clones and drops some. The sample lists about 170,000 clones; approximately 79% were seen once. The sample was peripheral blood. The receptors originated from a woman in her thirties or forties with COVID-19, enrolled during active disease. CDR3s include the opening cysteine and the closing phenylalanine or tryptophan. A D gene is named only where the DNA matches it firmly. Clone size is given for some rows only: seen once, a few or many times, or a class if the clone is expanded.

>.|TRBJ1-2|.|TRBV28
CASIASGYGYTF
TGTGCCAGCATCGCGTCGGGCTATGGCTACACCTTC
>.|TRBJ2-3|.|TRBV30
CAWTRRGTDTQYF
TGTGCCTGGACCCGGAGGGGCACAGATACGCAGTATTTT
>few|TRBJ1-1|TRBD1|TRBV10-3
CAIREGDRGNTEAFF
TGTGCCATCAGGGAGGGAGACAGGGGGAACACTGAAGCTTTCTTT
>.|TRBJ1-1|TRBD1|TRBV3-1/TRBV3-2
CASSQDRVPAFF
TGTGCCAGCAGCCAGGACAGGGTTCCCGCTTTCTTT
>.|TRBJ2-5|.|TRBV6-1
CASSEFSRGETQYF
TGTGCCAGCAGTGAATTCAGCCGGGGAGAGACCCAGTACTTC
>.|TRBJ1-1|TRBD1|TRBV6-4
CASSPSGQARTEAFF
TGTGCCAGCTCACCGTCGGGACAGGCGAGGACTGAAGCTTTCTTT
>few|TRBJ2-7|TRBD2|TRBV5-1
CASSLAGTNVVYEQYF
TGCGCCAGCAGCTTGGCCGGGACTAATGTGGTTTACGAGCAGTACTTC
>once|TRBJ2-7|.|TRBV14
CASSEGRRSSYEQYF
TGTGCCAGCAGCGAAGGACGGCGGAGCTCCTACGAGCAGTACTTC
>.|TRBJ2-7|.|TRBV6-5
CASTTVEGKAYEQYF
TGTGCCAGCACCACCGTGGAGGGTAAGGCCTACGAGCAGTACTTC
>.|TRBJ1-4|.|TRBV18
CASSPYARGTTNEKLFF
TGTGCCAGCTCACCATACGCCAGGGGAACAACTAATGAAAAACTGTTTTTT
>.|TRBJ2-7|.|TRBV27
CASRFLEGEQYF
TGTGCCAGCAGATTTTTGGAGGGCGAGCAGTACTTC
>few|TRBJ1-2|TRBD1|TRBV3-1/TRBV3-2
CASSQDAGGNGYTF
TGTGCCAGCAGCCAGGACGCAGGGGGCAACGGCTACACCTTC
>.|TRBJ1-1|.|TRBV5-4
CASSSTGLGNTEAFF
TGTGCCAGCAGCTCCACAGGTTTAGGGAACACTGAAGCTTTCTTT
>.|TRBJ2-6|TRBD1|TRBV18
CASSLATGNSGANVLTF
TGTGCCAGCTCACTGGCGACAGGGAACTCTGGGGCCAACGTCCTGACTTTC
>few|TRBJ1-2|.|TRBV19
CASSTFTGISYTF
TGTGCCAGTAGTACTTTTACAGGGATCAGCTACACCTTC